Shown below are 26 T cell receptor beta chains from a single sample sequenced in a study of control samples from healthy donors and cancer patients. Using immunoSEQ multiplex PCR, the repertoire was profiled, and TCRdb retains in-frame clones only, with some absent. There are more than 80,000 clones in the sample; 93% occur only once, and 6.5% to 9.5% lies in the top ten. Sample: blood. All receptors come from a man aged 18 to 29 in good health.

The CDR3 DNA follows: TGTGCCAGCAGCGCGGACAGGGCGGGTGAAAAACTGTTTTTT. It yields the protein CASSADRAGEKLFF. The chain has TRBV2 and TRBJ1-4; 8 bases fit TRBD1. This CDR3 contains 14 residues. Germline trimming cut 6 bases from V and 7 bases from J; bases unmatched to any gene: 7. Germline CDR1 and CDR2: SNHLY and FYNNEI. Full variable domain (outside the CDR3, taken from reference TRBV2 and TRBJ1-4): EPEVTQTPSHQVTQMGQEVILRCVPISNHLYFYWYRQILGQKVEFLVSFYNNEISEKSEIFDDQFSVERPDGSNFTLKIRSTKLEDSAMYFCASSADRAGEKLFFGSGTQLSVL.

This chain uses TRBV10-3 with TRBJ2-1; D is uncertain. Trimming left V 11 bases short and J 6 bases short, with 20 bases between. Germline V gene sequence: CDR1 ENHRY, CDR2 SYGVKD. This CDR3 region has 14 residues. The CDR3 reads CAARPGQGVNEQFF. The DNA for the CDR3 is TGTGCCGCCCGGCCCGGCCAAGGCGTCAATGAGCAGTTCTTC.

The V gene is TRBV30, the J gene TRBJ1-1, with D possibly TRBD1 on 6 matching bases. The CDR3 has 13 residues. The germline V and J ends were trimmed by 1 base and 4 bases, with 10 bases remaining between them. The V gene's germline CDR1 is GTSNPN and CDR2 SVGIG (reference sequence). The CDR3 is CAWSDRVTTEAFF. DNA for the CDR3: TGTGCCTGGAGTGACAGGGTAACCACTGAAGCTTTCTTT.

This chain links TRBV7-9 with TRBJ2-3; D is unresolved. The length of the CDR3 is 16 residues. With 5 bases removed from V and 2 bases from J, the gap between germline ends came to 17 bases. Germline V gives CDR1 SEHNR, CDR2 FQNEAQ (reference sequence). The CDR3 sequence: CASSARLLSITDTQYF. The CDR3 DNA sequence: TGTGCCAGCAGCGCGCGACTCCTCTCAATCACAGATACGCAGTATTTT.

The chain employs TRBV6-6 and TRBJ2-3; maybe TRBD1 (6 bases). The V end was cut by 4 bases, the J end by 0 bases, with 8 bases between. The V gene's germline CDR1 is MNHNY and CDR2 SVGAGI (reference sequence). The CDR3 spans 14 residues. The CDR3 here is CASSWDTSTDTQYF. CDR3 DNA sequence: TGTGCCAGCAGTTGGGACACTAGCACAGATACGCAGTATTTT.

This chain links TRBV28 with TRBJ2-7; tentatively, D is TRBD2 (6 bases). V was cut by 3 bases and J by 2 bases, with 8 bases left in between. Germline V gene sequence: CDR1 MDHEN, CDR2 SYDVKM. The CDR3 has 13 amino acids. This CDR3 reads CASSFSGPYEQYF. The DNA of the CDR3 is TGTGCCAGCAGTTTTAGCGGTCCCTACGAGCAGTACTTC.

This chain connects TRBV2 to TRBJ2-1, with D tentatively TRBD2 (5 bases). Germline V gives CDR1 SNHLY, CDR2 FYNNEI. The V end was cut by 3 bases, the J end by 3 bases, with 12 bases between. The CDR3 spans 15 residues. The CDR3 region is CASSDEGWSYNEQFF. Here the CDR3 DNA reads TGTGCCAGCAGTGACGAGGGTTGGAGCTACAATGAGCAGTTCTTC.

This clone was counted a single time. The rearrangement joins TRBV15 to TRBJ1-1, with 8 bases matching TRBD1. This CDR3 has 15 residues. CDR1 is LNHNV, CDR2 YYDKDF, per germline (reference sequence). Germline trimming cut 0 bases from V and 1 base from J; bases unmatched to any gene: 1. CDR3: CATSRDRGRNTEAFF. The CDR3 nucleotides are TGTGCCACCAGCAGAGACAGGGGGCGGAACACTGAAGCTTTCTTT.

The V call is TRBV10-1, the J call TRBJ2-2, with D hard to call. The V end was cut by 0 bases, the J end by 5 bases, with 7 bases between. This CDR3 is built from 14 residues. Germline V gene data show CDR1 as WNHNN and CDR2 as SYGVQD (reference sequence). The CDR3 DNA sequence: TGCGCCAGCAGTGAGTCAGGGCGAACCGGGGAGCTGTTTTTT. It is translated as CASSESGRTGELFF.

This clone appeared a single time. This chain joins TRBV6-2 or TRBV6-3 and TRBJ1-1, with no clear D. Germline V gives CDR1 MNHEY, CDR2 SVGEGT. V lost 6 bases to trimming and J lost 4 bases, with 12 bases between them. CDR3 length: 13 amino acids. CDR3 DNA: TGTGCCAGCAGCCTTATGGTTAGCACTGAAGCTTTCTTT. As protein: CASSLMVSTEAFF.

The V gene is TRBV19, the J gene TRBJ2-5, with unresolved D. This CDR3 spans 15 amino acids. Trimming took 1 base from V and 5 from J, leaving 14 bases between them. Germline V gives CDR1 LNHDA, CDR2 SQIVND (reference sequence). The CDR3 loop reads CASSIGRYQMETQYF. The CDR3 nucleotides read TGTGCCAGTAGTATAGGCAGGTACCAGATGGAGACCCAGTACTTC.

This sequence joins TRBV27 and TRBJ1-2, with a possible D match to TRBD1 (5 bases). Germline CDR1 and CDR2: MNHEY and SMNVEV (reference sequence). This CDR3 spans 14 amino acids. Trimming pared 3 bases from V and 4 bases from J, leaving 12 bases between. DNA of the CDR3: TGTGCCAGCAGTTTTAGGGGAGGGTCCTATGGCTACACCTTC. Translation: CASSFRGGSYGYTF.

The chain joins TRBV5-6 to TRBJ1-5, with a weak D call TRBD1 (5 bases). Trimming pared 1 base from V and 7 bases from J, leaving 9 bases between. The CDR3 has 13 amino acids. Germline CDR1 and CDR2: SGHDT and YYEEEE. The CDR3, as DNA: TGTGCCAGCAGCTTGTGGGGGGGGCAGCCCCAGCATTTT. The encoded protein is CASSLWGGQPQHF.

V usage is TRBV6-2 or TRBV6-3 and J usage is TRBJ2-1; D is unclear. The CDR3 runs to 16 residues. Trimming took off 0 bases at V and 0 bases at J, with 9 bases between the two ends. Per the germline V gene, CDR1 is MNHEY and CDR2 is SVGEGT. DNA of the CDR3: TGTGCCAGCAGTTACTCTGGTCTGCCCTCCTACAATGAGCAGTTCTTC. This codes for CASSYSGLPSYNEQFF.

The chain combines TRBV9 with TRBJ2-2; perhaps D is TRBD1 or TRBD2 (6 bases each). The germline CDR1 and CDR2 sequences are SGDLS and YYNGEE. Deletions cut 3 bases from V and 8 bases from J, with 20 bases between. The CDR3 sequence is 16 residues long. The CDR3 reads CASSASGHLGSGELFF. The CDR3 coding sequence is TGTGCCAGCAGCGCCTCGGGACACCTCGGGAGTGGGGAGCTGTTTTTT.

This chain joins TRBV2 and TRBJ1-2, with D possibly being TRBD1 (5 bases). The germline gives CDR1 SNHLY, CDR2 FYNNEI. V dropped 8 bases and J dropped 2 bases, with 9 bases sitting between them. The CDR3 is made up of 12 amino acids. As DNA, the CDR3 is TGTGCCAGCGTGGGGGGAAACTATGGCTACACCTTC. It encodes CASVGGNYGYTF.

The V call is TRBV6-1, the J call TRBJ1-4; D uncertain. Germline V gene data show CDR1 as MNHNS and CDR2 as SASEGT. V was shortened by 0 bases and J by 8 bases, with 7 bases between the two germline ends. The CDR3 sequence is 13 residues long. DNA for the CDR3: TGTGCCAGCAGTGAAGCTGACGGCGAAAAACTGTTTTTT. Translated, it gives CASSEADGEKLFF.

The gene calls are TRBV29-1 and TRBJ2-1, with D perhaps given as TRBD1 or TRBD2 (6 bases each). Per germline, CDR1 SQVTM and CDR2 ANQGSEA. CDR3 length: 11 amino acids. Between the trimmed V and J ends, which lost 3 bases and 15 bases, there was a span of 15 bases. This CDR3 reads CSVEGGLIPFF. CDR3 DNA sequence: TGCAGCGTTGAGGGGGGCTTGATCCCGTTCTTC.

The chain uses TRBV5-6 and TRBJ1-5; D gene unclear. The germline V gene has CDR1 SGHDT and CDR2 YYEEEE. The CDR3 covers 13 residues. The V end was cut by 1 base, the J end by 7 bases, with 9 bases between. CDR3 region: CASSLSWEQPQHF. CDR3 DNA sequence: TGTGCCAGCAGCTTGTCGTGGGAACAGCCCCAGCATTTT.

This clone was observed a single time. The chain recombines TRBV25-1 with TRBJ2-1; a weak D match, TRBD2 (6 bases). Per germline, CDR1 MGHDK and CDR2 SYGVNS. The CDR3 consists of 15 residues. V shed 1 base and J shed 0 bases, with 7 bases lying between them. For the CDR3, the DNA is TGTGCCAGCAGTGAATCCGGGGGCTCCTACAATGAGCAGTTCTTC. This gives the protein CASSESGGSYNEQFF.

The V and J genes are TRBV2 and TRBJ2-7; TRBD2 agrees at 8 bases. Germline trimming cut 5 bases from V and 7 bases from J; bases unmatched to any gene: 4. CDR3 length equals 12 residues. Germline V lookup: CDR1 SNHLY, CDR2 FYNNEI. The CDR3 nucleotides are TGTGCCAGCAGTACCCGGGGGGGGGAGCAGTACTTC. It translates to CASSTRGGEQYF. The full variable domain, its missing parts supplied by reference TRBV2 and TRBJ2-7, is EPEVTQTPSHQVTQMGQEVILRCVPISNHLYFYWYRQILGQKVEFLVSFYNNEISEKSEIFDDQFSVERPDGSNFTLKIRSTKLEDSAMYFCASSTRGGEQYFGPGTRLTVT.

The chain employs TRBV30 and TRBJ1-3; weak D call: TRBD1 (6 bases). This CDR3 is 15 amino acids long. Germline V gene data show CDR1 as GTSNPN and CDR2 as SVGIG (reference sequence). V lost 3 bases and J 4 bases, leaving 16 bases between the germline ends. The CDR3 bases are TGTGCCTGGAGAATAGGGGGGATTTTAGGAAACACCATATATTTT. Amino acid sequence: CAWRIGGILGNTIYF.

V is TRBV3-1 (or the pseudogene TRBV3-2) and J is TRBJ2-7; perhaps TRBD2 as D (6 bases). This CDR3 has 15 amino acids. Germline V gene sequence: CDR1 LGHDT, CDR2 YNNKEL (reference sequence). The V end was cut by 1 base, the J end by 5 bases, with 15 bases between. The CDR3 DNA reads TGTGCCAGCAGCCAAGGCGCCCCGGGAGTCAACGAGCAGTACTTC. Amino acid sequence: CASSQGAPGVNEQYF.

The genes are TRBV5-5 and TRBJ1-1; 10 nucleotides agree with TRBD1. Germline-derived CDR1 and CDR2 are SGHKS and YYEKEE (reference sequence). CDR3 length equals 16 residues. The V and J ends lost 4 bases and 3 bases, in that order; junction bases with no gene match: 9. CDR3 residues: CASSVRDRGLDTEAFF. DNA of the CDR3: TGTGCCAGCAGCGTCCGGGACAGGGGTTTAGACACTGAAGCTTTCTTT. The whole variable domain, remainder taken from reference TRBV5-5 and TRBJ1-1, is DAGVTQSPTHLIKTRGQQVTLRCSPISGHKSVSWYQQVLGQGPQFIFQYYEKEERGRGNFPDRFSARQFPNYSSELNVNALLLGDSALYLCASSVRDRGLDTEAFFGQGTRLTVV.

The chain combines TRBV3-1 (or the pseudogene TRBV3-2) with TRBJ2-5; D may match TRBD1 or TRBD2 (5 bases each). V was clipped by 4 bases and J by 2 bases, with 11 bases between them. The length of the CDR3 is 14 residues. Germline-derived CDR1 and CDR2 are LGHDT and YNNKEL (reference sequence). CDR3 DNA sequence: TGTGCCAGCAGCCGCCCCGAGGGGCAAGAGACCCAGTACTTC. This translates into CASSRPEGQETQYF.

This clone appeared a single time. The rearrangement joins TRBV6-5 to TRBJ2-1; D call uncertain. The germline CDR1 and CDR2 sequences are MNHEY and SVGAGI. V lost 6 bases to trimming and J lost 0 bases, with 12 bases between them. The CDR3 length is 15 residues. CDR3 sequence: CASRSDKSSYNEQFF. CDR3 in DNA: TGTGCCAGCAGAAGTGACAAGAGCTCCTACAATGAGCAGTTCTTC.